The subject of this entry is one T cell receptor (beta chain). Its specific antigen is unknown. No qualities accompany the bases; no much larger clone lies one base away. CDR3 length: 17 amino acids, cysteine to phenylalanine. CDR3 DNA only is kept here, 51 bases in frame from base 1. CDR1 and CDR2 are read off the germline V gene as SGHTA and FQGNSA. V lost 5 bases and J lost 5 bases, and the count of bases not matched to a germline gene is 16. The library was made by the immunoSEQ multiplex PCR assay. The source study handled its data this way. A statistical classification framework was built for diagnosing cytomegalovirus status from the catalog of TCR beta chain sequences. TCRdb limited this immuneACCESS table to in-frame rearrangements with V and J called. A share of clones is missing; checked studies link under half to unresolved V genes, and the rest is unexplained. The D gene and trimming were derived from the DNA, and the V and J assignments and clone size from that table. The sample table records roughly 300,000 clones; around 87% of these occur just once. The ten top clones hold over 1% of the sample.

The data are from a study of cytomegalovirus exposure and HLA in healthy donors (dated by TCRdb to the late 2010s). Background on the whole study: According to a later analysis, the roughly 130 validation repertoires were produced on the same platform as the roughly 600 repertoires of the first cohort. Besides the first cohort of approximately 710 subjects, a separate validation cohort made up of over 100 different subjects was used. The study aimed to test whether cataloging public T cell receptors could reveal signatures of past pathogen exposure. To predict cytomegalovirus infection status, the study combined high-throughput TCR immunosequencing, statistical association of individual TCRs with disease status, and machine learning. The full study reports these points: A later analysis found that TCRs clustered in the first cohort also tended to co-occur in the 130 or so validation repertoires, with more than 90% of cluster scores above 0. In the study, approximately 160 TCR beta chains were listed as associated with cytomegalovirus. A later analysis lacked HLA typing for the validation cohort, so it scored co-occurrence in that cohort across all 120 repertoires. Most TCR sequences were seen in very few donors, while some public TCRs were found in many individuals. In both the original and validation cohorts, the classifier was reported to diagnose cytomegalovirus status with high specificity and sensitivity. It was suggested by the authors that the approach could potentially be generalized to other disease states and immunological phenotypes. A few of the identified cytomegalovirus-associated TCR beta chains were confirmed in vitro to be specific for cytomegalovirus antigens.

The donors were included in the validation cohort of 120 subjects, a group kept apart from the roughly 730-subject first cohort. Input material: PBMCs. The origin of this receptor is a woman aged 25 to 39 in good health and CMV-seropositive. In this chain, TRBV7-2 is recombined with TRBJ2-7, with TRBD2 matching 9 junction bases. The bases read TGTGCCAGCAGCCCCAGACGGGTGGCGGGAGGGATCGACGAGCAGTACTTC. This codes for CASSPRRVAGGIDEQYF.